The clone carrying this T cell receptor beta chain was detected ten times or more. The target antigen is unknown. TCRdb re-called the 5' RACE reads through MiXCR, storing one row per CDR3 protein. Counted here are under 400,000 distinct CDR3 sequences, roughly 12% occurring once; the ten biggest clones make up roughly 9.5%. The data are from a study of CD8 T cells in ankylosing spondylitis. Study-wide findings and caveats: The study identified a TCR beta motif of seven or eight highly homologous variants that appeared characteristic of ankylosing spondylitis blood. Peripheral blood samples showed relatively rare disease-linked clones, and these clones were CD8+.

The sequenced material came from blood, either unsorted or a sorted T cell fraction (not recorded which). The TCR originated in a female donor with ankylosing spondylitis or in good health (not recorded which).

The CDR3 region has the DNA TGTGCCAGCAGCCTGACTAGCGGGAGGCCCAATGAGCAGTTCTTC. The encoded protein is CASSLTSGRPNEQFF. The chain combines TRBV12-3 or TRBV12-4 with TRBJ2-1, with 13 positions matching TRBD2. With 6 bases clipped from V and 6 bases from J, the junction kept 5 bases outside the gene matches. The CDR3 contains 15 residues.